The source of this TCR beta chain is a study of cytomegalovirus exposure and HLA in healthy donors. PCR used 60 Vbeta primers and 13 Jbeta primers. In the study's own analysis: In a later analysis, roughly 10 million of about 80 million unique beta chains occurred in at least two donors. Clones were sequenced by immunoSEQ multiplex PCR, and TCRdb holds only the in-frame ones, with some missing. V, J and clone size are those of that table, while D and trimming were read from the DNA. Its table records some 200,000 clones. Trimming took off 6 bases at V and 1 base at J, with 10 bases between the two ends. The CDR3 spans 15 residues. CDR1 LNHDA and CDR2 SQIVND come from the germline V gene (reference sequence). Findings and limits, study-wide: In a later analysis, across HLA loci, associated TCR counts were highest for DRB1, lowest for HLA-C. It was confirmed in vitro that a few of the CMV-associated chains were specific for CMV antigens.

A word on this clone: The target antigen is unknown.

The V and J genes are TRBV19 and TRBJ1-6; maybe TRBD1 (6 bases). The receptor was isolated from a man aged 30-40 years in good health and CMV-seronegative. The material sequenced was PBMCs. CDR3 region: CASSPQGSYNSPLHF. The DNA of the CDR3 is TGTGCCAGTAGCCCACAGGGTTCCTATAATTCACCCCTCCACTTT. The variable domain in full, completed from reference TRBV19 and TRBJ1-6, reads DGGITQSPKYLFRKEGQNVTLSCEQNLNHDAMYWYRQDPGQGLRLIYYSQIVNDFQKGDIAEGYSVSREKKESFPLTVTSAQKNPTAFYLCASSPQGSYNSPLHFGNGTRLTVT.